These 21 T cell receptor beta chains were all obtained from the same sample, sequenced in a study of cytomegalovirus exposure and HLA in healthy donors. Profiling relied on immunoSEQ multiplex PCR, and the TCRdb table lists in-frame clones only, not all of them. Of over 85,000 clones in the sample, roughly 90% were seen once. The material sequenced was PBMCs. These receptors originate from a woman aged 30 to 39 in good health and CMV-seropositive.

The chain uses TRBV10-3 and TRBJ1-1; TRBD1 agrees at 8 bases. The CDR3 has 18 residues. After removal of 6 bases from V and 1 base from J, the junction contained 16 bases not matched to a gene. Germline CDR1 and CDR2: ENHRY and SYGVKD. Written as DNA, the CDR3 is TGTGCCATCAGGGAAGACAGGGGAATAGGTACTGAGAACACTGAAGCTTTCTTT. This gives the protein CAIREDRGIGTENTEAFF.

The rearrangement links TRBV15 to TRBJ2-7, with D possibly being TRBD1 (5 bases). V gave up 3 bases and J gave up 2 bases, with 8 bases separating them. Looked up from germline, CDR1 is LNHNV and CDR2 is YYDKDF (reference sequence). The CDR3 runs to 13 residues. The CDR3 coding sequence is TGTGCCACCAGCAGGCTGGGGCCCTACGAGCAGTACTTC. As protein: CATSRLGPYEQYF. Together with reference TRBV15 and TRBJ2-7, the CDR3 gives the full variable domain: DAMVIQNPRYQVTQFGKPVTLSCSQTLNHNVMYWYQQKSSQAPKLLFHYYDKDFNNEADTPDNFQSRRPNTSFCFLDIRSPGLGDTAMYLCATSRLGPYEQYFGPGTRLTVT.

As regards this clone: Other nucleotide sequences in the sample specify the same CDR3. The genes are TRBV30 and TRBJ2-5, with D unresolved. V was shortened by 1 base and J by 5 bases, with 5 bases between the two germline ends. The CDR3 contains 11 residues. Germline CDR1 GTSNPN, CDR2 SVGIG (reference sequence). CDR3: CAWSGRETQYF. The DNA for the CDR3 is TGTGCCTGGAGTGGCCGGGAGACCCAGTACTTC.

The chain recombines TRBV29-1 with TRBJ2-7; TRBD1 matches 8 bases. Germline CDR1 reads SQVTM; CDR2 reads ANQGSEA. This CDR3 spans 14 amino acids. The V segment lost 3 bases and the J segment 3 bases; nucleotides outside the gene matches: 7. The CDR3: CSVDVSGQGYEQYF. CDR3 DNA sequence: TGCAGCGTTGATGTCAGTGGACAGGGCTACGAGCAGTACTTC.

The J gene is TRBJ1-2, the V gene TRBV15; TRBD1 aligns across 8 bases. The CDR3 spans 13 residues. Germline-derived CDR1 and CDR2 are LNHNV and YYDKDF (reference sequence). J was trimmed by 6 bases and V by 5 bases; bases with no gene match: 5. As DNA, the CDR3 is TGTGCCACCAGCGGGGGGACAGGTGATGGCTACACCTTC. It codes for CATSGGTGDGYTF.

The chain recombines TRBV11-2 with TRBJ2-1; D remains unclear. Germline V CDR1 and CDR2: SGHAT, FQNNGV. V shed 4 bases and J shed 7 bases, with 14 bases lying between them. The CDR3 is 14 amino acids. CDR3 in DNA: TGTGCCAGCAGCTCTATGAGAACCGGGAATGAGCAGTTCTTC. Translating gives CASSSMRTGNEQFF.

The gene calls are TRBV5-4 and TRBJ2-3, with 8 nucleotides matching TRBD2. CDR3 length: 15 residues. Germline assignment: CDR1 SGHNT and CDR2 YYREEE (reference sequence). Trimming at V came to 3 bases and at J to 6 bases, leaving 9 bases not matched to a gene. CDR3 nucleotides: TGTGCCAGCAGCTCCCCATCGGGAGGGGGGGATACGCAGTATTTT. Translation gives CASSSPSGGGDTQYF. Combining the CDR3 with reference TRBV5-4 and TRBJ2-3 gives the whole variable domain ETGVTQSPTHLIKTRGQQVTLRCSSQSGHNTVSWYQQALGQGPQFIFQYYREEENGRGNFPPRFSGLQFPNYSSELNVNALELDDSALYLCASSSPSGGGDTQYFGPGTRLTVL.

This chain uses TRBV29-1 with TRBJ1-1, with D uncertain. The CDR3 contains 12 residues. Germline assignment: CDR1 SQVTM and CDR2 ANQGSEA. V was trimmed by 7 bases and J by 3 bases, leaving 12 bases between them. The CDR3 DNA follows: TGCAGCGCTCTCGACACCTACACTGAAGCTTTCTTT. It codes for CSALDTYTEAFF. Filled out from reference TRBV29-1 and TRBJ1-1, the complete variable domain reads SAVISQKPSRDICQRGTSLTIQCQVDSQVTMMFWYRQQPGQSLTLIATANQGSEATYESGFVIDKFPISRPNLTFSTLTVSNMSPEDSSIYLCSALDTYTEAFFGQGTRLTVV.

CDR3 in amino acids: CASSSEARGTEAFF. CDR3 sequence (DNA): TGTGCCAGCAGCTCAGAAGCAAGGGGCACTGAAGCTTTCTTT. V and J are TRBV7-9 and TRBJ1-1; D might be TRBD1 (5 bases). The CDR3 spans 14 residues. V dropped 4 bases and J dropped 4 bases, with 13 bases sitting between them. From germline, CDR1 is SEHNR and CDR2 FQNEAQ (reference sequence).

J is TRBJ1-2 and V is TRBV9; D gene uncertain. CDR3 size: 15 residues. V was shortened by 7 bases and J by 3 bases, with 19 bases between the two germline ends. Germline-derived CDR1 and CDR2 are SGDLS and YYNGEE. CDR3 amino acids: CASRPPSGGDYGYTF. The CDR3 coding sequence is TGTGCCAGCCGTCCCCCCTCGGGAGGTGACTATGGCTACACCTTC.

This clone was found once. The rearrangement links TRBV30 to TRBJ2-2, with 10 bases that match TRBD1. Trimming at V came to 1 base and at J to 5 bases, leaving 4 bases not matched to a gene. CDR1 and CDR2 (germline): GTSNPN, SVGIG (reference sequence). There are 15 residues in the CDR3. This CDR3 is CAWSERTGGTGELFF. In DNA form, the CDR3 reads TGTGCCTGGAGTGAGAGGACAGGGGGGACCGGGGAGCTGTTTTTT.

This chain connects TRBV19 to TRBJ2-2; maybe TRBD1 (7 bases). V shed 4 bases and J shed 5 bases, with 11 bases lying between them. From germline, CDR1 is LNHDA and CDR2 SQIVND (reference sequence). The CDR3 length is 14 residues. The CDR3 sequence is CASSTAGGTGELFF. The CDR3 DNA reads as TGTGCCAGTAGTACCGCAGGGGGGACCGGGGAGCTGTTTTTT. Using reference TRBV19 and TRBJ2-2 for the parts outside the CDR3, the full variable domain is DGGITQSPKYLFRKEGQNVTLSCEQNLNHDAMYWYRQDPGQGLRLIYYSQIVNDFQKGDIAEGYSVSREKKESFPLTVTSAQKNPTAFYLCASSTAGGTGELFFGEGSRLTVL.

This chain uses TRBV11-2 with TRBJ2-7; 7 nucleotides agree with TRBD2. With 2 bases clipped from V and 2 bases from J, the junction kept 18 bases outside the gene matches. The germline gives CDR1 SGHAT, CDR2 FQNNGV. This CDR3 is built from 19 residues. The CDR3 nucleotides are TGTGCCAGCAGCTTAAACCACCTCCATATTACGGGAGGTACCTACGAGCAGTACTTC. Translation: CASSLNHLHITGGTYEQYF.

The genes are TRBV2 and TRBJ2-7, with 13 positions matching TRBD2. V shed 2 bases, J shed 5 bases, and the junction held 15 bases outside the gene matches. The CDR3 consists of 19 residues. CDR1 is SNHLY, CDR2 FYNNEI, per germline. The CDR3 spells CASSEYRTSGGPGLHEQYF. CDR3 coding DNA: TGTGCCAGCAGTGAATATCGGACTAGCGGGGGCCCCGGGCTCCACGAGCAGTACTTC.

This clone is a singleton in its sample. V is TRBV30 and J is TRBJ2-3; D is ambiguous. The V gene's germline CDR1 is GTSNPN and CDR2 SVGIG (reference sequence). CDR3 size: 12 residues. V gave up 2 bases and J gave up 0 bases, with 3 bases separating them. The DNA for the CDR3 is TGTGCCTGGAGTCTCAGCACAGATACGCAGTATTTT. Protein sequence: CAWSLSTDTQYF.

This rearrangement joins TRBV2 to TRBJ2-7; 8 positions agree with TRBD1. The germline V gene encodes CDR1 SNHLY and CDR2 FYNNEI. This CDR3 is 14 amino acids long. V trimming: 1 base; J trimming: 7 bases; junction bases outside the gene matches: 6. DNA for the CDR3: TGTGCCAGCAGTGAAGTAGTAACAGGGGGTGAGCAGTACTTC. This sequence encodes CASSEVVTGGEQYF.

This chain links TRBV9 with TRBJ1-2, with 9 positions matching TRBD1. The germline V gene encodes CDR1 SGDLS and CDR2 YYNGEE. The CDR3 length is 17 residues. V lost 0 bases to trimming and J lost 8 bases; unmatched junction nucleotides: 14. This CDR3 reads CASSVAYPGTGRGGYTF. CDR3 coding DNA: TGTGCCAGCAGCGTAGCTTACCCCGGGACAGGGAGAGGAGGCTACACCTTC.

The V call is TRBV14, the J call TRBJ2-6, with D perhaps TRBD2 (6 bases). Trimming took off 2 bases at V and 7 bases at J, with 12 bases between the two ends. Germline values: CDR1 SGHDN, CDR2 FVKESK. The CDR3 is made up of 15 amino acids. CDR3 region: CASSQRAGGANVLTF. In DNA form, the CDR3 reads TGTGCCAGCAGCCAAAGGGCCGGGGGTGCCAACGTCCTGACTTTC.

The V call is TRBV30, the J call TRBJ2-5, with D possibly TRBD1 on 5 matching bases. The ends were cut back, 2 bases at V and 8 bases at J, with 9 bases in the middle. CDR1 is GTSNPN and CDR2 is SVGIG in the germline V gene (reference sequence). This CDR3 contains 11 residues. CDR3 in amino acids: CAWSYQGTQYF. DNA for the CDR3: TGTGCCTGGAGTTACCAGGGCACCCAGTACTTC.

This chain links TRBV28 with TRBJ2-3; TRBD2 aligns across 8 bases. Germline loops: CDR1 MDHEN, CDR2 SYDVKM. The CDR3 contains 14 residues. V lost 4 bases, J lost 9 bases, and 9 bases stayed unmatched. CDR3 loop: CASSYQTAGGTQYF. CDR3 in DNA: TGTGCCAGCAGTTATCAAACGGCGGGAGGAACGCAGTATTTT.

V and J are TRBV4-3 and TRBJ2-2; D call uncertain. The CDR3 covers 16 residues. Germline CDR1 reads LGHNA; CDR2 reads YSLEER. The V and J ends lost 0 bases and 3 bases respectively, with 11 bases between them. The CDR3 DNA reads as TGCGCCAGCAGCCAAGACTTACGGAGTGACACCGGGGAGCTGTTTTTT. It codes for CASSQDLRSDTGELFF.